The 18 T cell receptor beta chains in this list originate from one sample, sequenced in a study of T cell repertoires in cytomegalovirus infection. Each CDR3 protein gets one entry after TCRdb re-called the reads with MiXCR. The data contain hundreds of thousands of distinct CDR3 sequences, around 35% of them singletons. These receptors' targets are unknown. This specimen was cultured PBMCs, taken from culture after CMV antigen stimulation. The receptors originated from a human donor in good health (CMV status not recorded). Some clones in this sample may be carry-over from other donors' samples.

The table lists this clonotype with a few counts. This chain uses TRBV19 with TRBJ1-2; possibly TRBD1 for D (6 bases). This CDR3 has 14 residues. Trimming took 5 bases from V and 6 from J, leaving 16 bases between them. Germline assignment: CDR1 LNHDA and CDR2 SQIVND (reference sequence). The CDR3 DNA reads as TGTGCCAGTAGTCCCTCGGGGGGCTTTAATGGCTACACCTTC. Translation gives CASSPSGGFNGYTF.

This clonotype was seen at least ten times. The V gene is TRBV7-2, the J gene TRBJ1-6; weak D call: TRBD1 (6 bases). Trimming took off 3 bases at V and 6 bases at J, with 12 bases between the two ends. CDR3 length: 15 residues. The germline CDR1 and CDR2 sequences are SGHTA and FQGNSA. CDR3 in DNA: TGTGCCAGCAGCTTGCAGGGGAGTTCTAATTCACCCCTCCACTTT. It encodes CASSLQGSSNSPLHF. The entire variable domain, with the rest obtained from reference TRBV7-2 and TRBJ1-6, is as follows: GAGVSQSPSNKVTEKGKDVELRCDPISGHTALYWYRQSLGQGLEFLIYFQGNSAPDKSGLPSDRFSAERTGGSVSTLTIQRTQQEDSAVYLCASSLQGSSNSPLHFGNGTRLTVT.

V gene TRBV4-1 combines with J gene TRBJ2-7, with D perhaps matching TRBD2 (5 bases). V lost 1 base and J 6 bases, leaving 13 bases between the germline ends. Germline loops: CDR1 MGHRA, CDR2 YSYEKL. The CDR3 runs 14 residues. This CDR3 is CASSQVRGLGEQYF. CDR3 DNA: TGCGCCAGCAGCCAAGTACGGGGTTTGGGCGAGCAGTACTTC.

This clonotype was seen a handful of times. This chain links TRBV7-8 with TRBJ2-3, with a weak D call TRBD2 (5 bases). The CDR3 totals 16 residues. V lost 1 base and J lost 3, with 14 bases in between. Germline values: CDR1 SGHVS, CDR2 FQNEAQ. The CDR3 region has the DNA TGTGCCAGCAGCTTAGAAGCGTCTAGCTGGACAGATACGCAGTATTTT. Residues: CASSLEASSWTDTQYF.

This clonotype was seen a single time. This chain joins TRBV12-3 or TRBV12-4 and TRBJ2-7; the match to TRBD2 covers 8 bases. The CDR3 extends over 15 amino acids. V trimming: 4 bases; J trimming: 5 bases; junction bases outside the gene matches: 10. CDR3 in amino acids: CASSYAGGHGNEQYF. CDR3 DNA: TGTGCCAGCAGTTACGCGGGGGGACACGGGAACGAGCAGTACTTC.

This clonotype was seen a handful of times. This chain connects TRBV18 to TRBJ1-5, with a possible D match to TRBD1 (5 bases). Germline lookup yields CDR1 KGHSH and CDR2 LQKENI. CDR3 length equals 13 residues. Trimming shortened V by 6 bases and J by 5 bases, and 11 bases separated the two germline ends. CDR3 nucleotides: TGTGCCAGCTCGGCAGGGCCAGATCAGCCCCAGCATTTT. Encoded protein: CASSAGPDQPQHF.

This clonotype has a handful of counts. The CDR3 nucleotides read TGTGCCAGCAGTTTCGACGAGGCTAGCACAGATACGCAGTATTTT. It is translated as CASSFDEASTDTQYF. J is TRBJ2-3 and V is TRBV6-1; no clear D. Germline CDR1 is MNHNS and CDR2 is SASEGT. This CDR3 spans 15 amino acids. V lost 5 bases to trimming and J lost 0 bases, with 12 bases between them.

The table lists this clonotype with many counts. Here the CDR3 reads CASSAQQMNTEAFF. CDR3 in DNA: TGTGCCAGCAGTGCCCAACAGATGAACACTGAAGCTTTCTTT. The chain is built from TRBV11-1 and TRBJ1-1; the D is unclear. In germline, CDR1 is SGHAT, CDR2 FQDESV (reference sequence). V lost 6 bases, J lost 0 bases, and 11 bases lay in between. The CDR3 consists of 14 residues.

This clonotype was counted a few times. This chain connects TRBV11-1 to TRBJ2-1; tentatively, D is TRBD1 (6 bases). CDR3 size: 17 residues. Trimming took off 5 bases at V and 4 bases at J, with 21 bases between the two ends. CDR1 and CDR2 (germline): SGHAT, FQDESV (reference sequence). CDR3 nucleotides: TGTGCCAGCAGCATATGGGCTGGGGGCGGTGGTTACAATGAGCAGTTCTTC. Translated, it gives CASSIWAGGGGYNEQFF. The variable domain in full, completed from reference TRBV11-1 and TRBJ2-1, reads EAEVAQSPRYKITEKSQAVAFWCDPISGHATLYWYRQILGQGPELLVQFQDESVVDDSQLPKDRFSAERLKGVDSTLKIQPAELGDSAMYLCASSIWAGGGGYNEQFFGPGTRLTVL.

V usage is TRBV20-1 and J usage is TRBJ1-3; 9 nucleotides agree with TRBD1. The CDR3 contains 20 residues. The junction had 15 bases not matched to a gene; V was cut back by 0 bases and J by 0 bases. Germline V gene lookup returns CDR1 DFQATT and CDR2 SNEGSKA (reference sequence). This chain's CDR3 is CSARDNRDRVAPFSGNTIYF. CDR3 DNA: TGCAGTGCTAGAGACAACCGGGACAGGGTGGCCCCTTTCTCTGGAAACACCATATATTTT.

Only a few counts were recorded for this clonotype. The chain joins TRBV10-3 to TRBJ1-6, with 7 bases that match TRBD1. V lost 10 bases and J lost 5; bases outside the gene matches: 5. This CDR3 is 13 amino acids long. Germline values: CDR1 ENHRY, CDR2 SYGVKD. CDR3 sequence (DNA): TGTGCCACCTCCGGACAGGATAATTCACCCCTCCACTTT. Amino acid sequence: CATSGQDNSPLHF.

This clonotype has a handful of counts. Here the CDR3 reads CASSSSGTGVDEQFF. DNA of the CDR3: TGTGCCAGCAGCAGTTCCGGGACAGGGGTCGATGAGCAGTTCTTC. The rearrangement uses TRBV7-2 and TRBJ2-1; 10 nucleotides line up with TRBD1. The CDR3 is made up of 15 amino acids. V lost 5 bases to trimming and J lost 8 bases; unmatched junction nucleotides: 9. Germline V gene sequence: CDR1 SGHTA, CDR2 FQGNSA.

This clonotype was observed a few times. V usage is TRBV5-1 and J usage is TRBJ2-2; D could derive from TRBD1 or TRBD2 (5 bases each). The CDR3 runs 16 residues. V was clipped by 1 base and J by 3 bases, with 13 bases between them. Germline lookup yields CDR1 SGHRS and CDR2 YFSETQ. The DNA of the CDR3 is TGCGCCAGCAGCTTGCTTGGGACGAGGGACACCGGGGAGCTGTTTTTT. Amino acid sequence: CASSLLGTRDTGELFF.

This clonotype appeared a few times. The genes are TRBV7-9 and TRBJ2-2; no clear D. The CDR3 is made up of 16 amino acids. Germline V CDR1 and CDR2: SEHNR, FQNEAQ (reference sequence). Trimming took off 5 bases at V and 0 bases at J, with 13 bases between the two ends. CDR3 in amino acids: CASSPAERPNTGELFF. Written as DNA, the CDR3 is TGTGCCAGCAGCCCGGCAGAACGGCCGAACACCGGGGAGCTGTTTTTT.

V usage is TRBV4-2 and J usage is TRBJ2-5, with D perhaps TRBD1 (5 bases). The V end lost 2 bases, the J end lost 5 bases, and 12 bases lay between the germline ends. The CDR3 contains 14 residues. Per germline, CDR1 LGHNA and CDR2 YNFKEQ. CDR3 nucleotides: TGTGCCAGCAGCCAAAATCAGGGCGTTGAGACCCAGTACTTC. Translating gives CASSQNQGVETQYF.

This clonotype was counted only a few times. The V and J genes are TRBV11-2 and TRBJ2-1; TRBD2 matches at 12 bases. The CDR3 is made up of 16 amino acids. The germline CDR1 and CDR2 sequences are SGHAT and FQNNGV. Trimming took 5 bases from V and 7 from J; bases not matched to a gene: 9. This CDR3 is CASSPRTSGIGNEQFF. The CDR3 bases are TGTGCCAGCAGCCCCCGGACTAGCGGGATCGGAAATGAGCAGTTCTTC.

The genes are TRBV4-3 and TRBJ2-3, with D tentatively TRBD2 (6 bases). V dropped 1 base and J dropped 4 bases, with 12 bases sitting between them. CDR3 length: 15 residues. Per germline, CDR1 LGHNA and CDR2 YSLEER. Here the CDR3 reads CASSQVAARADTQYF. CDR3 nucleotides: TGCGCCAGCAGCCAAGTAGCGGCTCGGGCAGATACGCAGTATTTT.

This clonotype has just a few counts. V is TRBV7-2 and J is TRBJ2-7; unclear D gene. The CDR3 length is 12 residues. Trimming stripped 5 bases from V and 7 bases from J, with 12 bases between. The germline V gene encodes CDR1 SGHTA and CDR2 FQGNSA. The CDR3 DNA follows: TGTGCCAGCAGCAAGCGACCCGGGGAGCAGTACTTC. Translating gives CASSKRPGEQYF.